This T cell receptor (beta chain) was recovered during a study of cytomegalovirus exposure and HLA in healthy donors. Broader study findings: Later analysis demonstrated an association between a missense DCLRE1C variant and TCR beta V- and J-gene trimming. An assumption of roughly uniform sequencing depth across donors underlay the presence/absence analyses. Specificity for CMV antigens was confirmed in vitro for a few of the CMV-associated chains.

The CDR3 sequence is 16 residues long. CDR1 is SGHTS and CDR2 is YDEGEE in the germline V gene. Trimming cost V 3 bases and J 0 bases, with 13 bases left between them. The primer mix had 60 Vbeta and 13 Jbeta primers. The protocol was immunoSEQ multiplex PCR, while the TCRdb copy is restricted to in-frame clones and leaves out a portion. Of more than 95,000 clones in the sample, over 70% were seen once. Concerning this clone itself: Its antigen is not known.

The rearrangement uses TRBV5-8 and TRBJ1-3, with D possibly TRBD1 on 5 matching bases. The TCR comes from a woman aged 45 to 65 in good health and CMV-seropositive. The source material was PBMCs. In DNA form, the CDR3 reads TGTGCCAGCAGCTCCCGACAGTGGGTCTCTGGAAACACCATATATTTT. Translation: CASSSRQWVSGNTIYF. Together with reference TRBV5-8 and TRBJ1-3, the CDR3 gives the full variable domain: EAGVTQSPTHLIKTRGQQATLRCSPISGHTSVYWYQQALGLGLQFLLWYDEGEERNRGNFPPRFSGRQFPNYSSELNVNALELEDSALYLCASSSRQWVSGNTIYFGEGSWLTVV.